Listed below are T cell receptor beta chains from one sample, sequenced in a study of blood T cells in healthy people across ages. TCRdb itself ran the 5' RACE reads through MiXCR, one entry per CDR3 protein. The repertoire includes about a million distinct CDR3 sequences, around two fifths of them detected once, and about an eighth sits in the top ten. The specimen was blood. These receptors were obtained from a man between 18 and 29 years old in good health. CDR3s include the opening cysteine and the closing phenylalanine or tryptophan. D genes are given only for firm matches. The listing skips clone size in some rows; elsewhere it reads once, few, many or a size class.

J gene: TRBJ2-7; clone size: NA; D gene: NA; V gene: TRBV12-3/TRBV12-4; CDR3 length: 14; CDR3 protein: CASSSLWVPYEQYF; CDR3 DNA: TGTGCCAGCAGTTCCTTGTGGGTTCCCTACGAGCAGTACTTC
J gene: TRBJ1-5; clone size: NA; D gene: NA; V gene: TRBV7-2; CDR3 length: 13; CDR3 protein: CASSSSFRQPQHF; CDR3 DNA: TGTGCCAGCAGCTCCTCTTTCCGGCAGCCCCAGCATTTT
J gene: TRBJ2-5; clone size: NA; D gene: TRBD1; V gene: TRBV7-6; CDR3 length: 18; CDR3 protein: CASSLAPRDRVVMNEQYF; CDR3 DNA: TGTGCCAGCAGCTTAGCGCCTAGGGACAGGGTAGTTATGAATGAGCAGTACTTC
J gene: TRBJ1-5; clone size: few; D gene: NA; V gene: TRBV12-3/TRBV12-4; CDR3 length: 15; CDR3 protein: CASSLAYHSNQPQHF; CDR3 DNA: TGTGCCAGCAGTTTAGCGTACCATAGCAATCAGCCCCAGCATTTT
J gene: TRBJ1-6; clone size: NA; D gene: NA; V gene: TRBV12-3/TRBV12-4; CDR3 length: 15; CDR3 protein: CASSLDGETNSPPHF; CDR3 DNA: TGTGCCAGCAGTTTAGATGGGGAGACCAATTCACCCCCCCACTTT
J gene: TRBJ2-4; clone size: NA; D gene: TRBD2; V gene: TRBV14; CDR3 length: 16; CDR3 protein: CASSPFSGLADNEQYF; CDR3 DNA: TGTGCCAGCAGCCCTTTTTCGGGACTAGCGGACAATGAGCAGTACTTC
J gene: TRBJ1-5; clone size: NA; D gene: TRBD1; V gene: TRBV28; CDR3 length: 14; CDR3 protein: CTSSYRGSNQPQHF; CDR3 DNA: TGTACCAGCAGTTACAGGGGCAGCAATCAGCCCCAGCATTTT
J gene: TRBJ1-4; clone size: few; D gene: NA; V gene: TRBV7-2; CDR3 length: 15; CDR3 protein: CASSLGGGGNEKLFF; CDR3 DNA: TGTGCCAGCAGCTTAGGAGGGGGTGGTAATGAAAAACTGTTTTTT
J gene: TRBJ1-5; clone size: NA; D gene: NA; V gene: TRBV7-9; CDR3 length: 16; CDR3 protein: CASSSDATSSNQPQHF; CDR3 DNA: TGTGCCAGCAGCTCTGACGCAACAAGTAGCAATCAGCCCCAGCATTTT
J gene: TRBJ2-7; clone size: NA; D gene: TRBD2; V gene: TRBV6-2/TRBV6-3; CDR3 length: 15; CDR3 protein: CASSSTGTRSYEQYF; CDR3 DNA: TGTGCCAGCAGTTCTACCGGGACTAGATCCTACGAGCAGTACTTC
J gene: TRBJ2-2; clone size: NA; D gene: TRBD1; V gene: TRBV29-1; CDR3 length: 16; CDR3 protein: CSVAGQGSWNTGELFF; CDR3 DNA: TGCAGCGTAGCCGGACAGGGAAGTTGGAACACCGGGGAGCTGTTTTTT
J gene: TRBJ2-1; clone size: few; D gene: TRBD2; V gene: TRBV5-1; CDR3 length: 15; CDR3 protein: CASSLSLAGSNEQFF; CDR3 DNA: TGCGCCAGCAGCTTGAGTCTAGCGGGGTCTAATGAGCAGTTCTTC
J gene: TRBJ2-7; clone size: NA; D gene: NA; V gene: TRBV6-2/TRBV6-3; CDR3 length: 15; CDR3 protein: CASSYASGMIDEQYF; CDR3 DNA: TGTGCCAGCAGCTACGCCTCGGGAATGATCGACGAGCAGTACTTC
J gene: TRBJ2-7; clone size: many; D gene: TRBD2; V gene: TRBV20-1; CDR3 length: 14; CDR3 protein: CSARKREPSYEQYF; CDR3 DNA: TGCAGTGCTAGGAAGCGGGAGCCCTCCTACGAGCAGTACTTC
J gene: TRBJ2-7; clone size: NA; D gene: NA; V gene: TRBV14; CDR3 length: 14; CDR3 protein: CASSQDGGIYEQYF; CDR3 DNA: TGTGCCAGCAGCCAAGATGGGGGGATTTACGAGCAGTACTTC
J gene: TRBJ1-2; clone size: NA; D gene: NA; V gene: TRBV6-6; CDR3 length: 14; CDR3 protein: CASSDDRGVDGYTF; CDR3 DNA: TGTGCCAGCAGTGATGACCGGGGGGTGGACGGCTACACCTTC
J gene: TRBJ2-1; clone size: once; D gene: NA; V gene: TRBV6-1; CDR3 length: 13; CDR3 protein: CASSEGSDNEQFF; CDR3 DNA: TGTGCCAGCAGCGAGGGTTCCGACAATGAGCAGTTCTTC
J gene: TRBJ2-3; clone size: NA; D gene: NA; V gene: TRBV29-1; CDR3 length: 11; CDR3 protein: CSVAATDTQYF; CDR3 DNA: TGCAGCGTTGCGGCCACAGATACGCAGTATTTT
J gene: TRBJ1-6; clone size: NA; D gene: NA; V gene: TRBV18; CDR3 length: 14; CDR3 protein: CASSPETRSSPLHF; CDR3 DNA: TGTGCCAGCTCACCGGAGACCCGCTCGTCACCCCTCCACTTT
J gene: TRBJ1-2; clone size: few; D gene: NA; V gene: TRBV24-1; CDR3 length: 16; CDR3 protein: CATLSIPAGNRYGYTF; CDR3 DNA: TGTGCCACCCTAAGCATACCGGCAGGTAATCGCTATGGCTACACCTTC
J gene: TRBJ2-1; clone size: NA; D gene: NA; V gene: TRBV7-9; CDR3 length: 15; CDR3 protein: CASSLHSEGYNEQFF; CDR3 DNA: TGTGCCAGCAGCTTACACTCCGAGGGGTACAATGAGCAGTTCTTC
J gene: TRBJ2-3; clone size: many; D gene: NA; V gene: TRBV19; CDR3 length: 15; CDR3 protein: CASSMQDLGTDTQYF; CDR3 DNA: TGTGCCAGTAGTATGCAGGACTTGGGCACAGATACGCAGTATTTT
J gene: TRBJ2-7; clone size: few; D gene: NA; V gene: TRBV6-2/TRBV6-3; CDR3 length: 15; CDR3 protein: CASSRDRSFFYEQYF; CDR3 DNA: TGTGCCAGCAGCCGCGACAGGTCCTTTTTCTACGAGCAGTACTTC
J gene: TRBJ2-5; clone size: NA; D gene: TRBD1; V gene: TRBV6-2/TRBV6-3; CDR3 length: 13; CDR3 protein: CASSHGTQGEQYF; CDR3 DNA: TGTGCCAGCAGCCATGGGACCCAGGGGGAGCAGTACTTC
J gene: TRBJ1-2; clone size: NA; D gene: TRBD1; V gene: TRBV29-1; CDR3 length: 14; CDR3 protein: CSVGKGQGRAGYTF; CDR3 DNA: TGCAGCGTTGGGAAGGGACAGGGGCGGGCTGGCTACACCTTC
J gene: TRBJ1-6; clone size: few; D gene: NA; V gene: TRBV29-1; CDR3 length: 14; CDR3 protein: CSVEVQNQNSPLHF; CDR3 DNA: TGCAGCGTTGAAGTCCAGAACCAAAATTCACCCCTCCACTTT
J gene: TRBJ1-2; clone size: few; D gene: TRBD1; V gene: TRBV4-3; CDR3 length: 15; CDR3 protein: CASSQGQGVVYGYTF; CDR3 DNA: TGCGCCAGCAGCCAAGGGCAGGGGGTTGTCTATGGCTACACCTTC
J gene: TRBJ2-1; clone size: NA; D gene: NA; V gene: TRBV5-5; CDR3 length: 16; CDR3 protein: CASSYNPGGSNDEQFF; CDR3 DNA: TGTGCCAGCAGCTACAACCCCGGGGGCTCTAATGATGAGCAGTTCTTC
J gene: TRBJ2-5; clone size: NA; D gene: TRBD1; V gene: TRBV9; CDR3 length: 15; CDR3 protein: CASSVEGQGTETQYF; CDR3 DNA: TGTGCCAGCAGCGTAGAGGGACAGGGGACAGAGACCCAGTACTTC
J gene: TRBJ2-3; clone size: NA; D gene: NA; V gene: TRBV10-3; CDR3 length: 15; CDR3 protein: CAISSQGGITDTQYF; CDR3 DNA: TGTGCCATCTCTTCGCAGGGTGGGATCACAGATACGCAGTATTTT
J gene: TRBJ2-1; clone size: NA; D gene: NA; V gene: TRBV6-2/TRBV6-3; CDR3 length: 15; CDR3 protein: CASRLRDLRHNEQFF; CDR3 DNA: TGTGCCAGCAGGCTCCGGGACCTACGACATAATGAGCAGTTCTTC
J gene: TRBJ1-1; clone size: NA; D gene: NA; V gene: TRBV6-2/TRBV6-3; CDR3 length: 13; CDR3 protein: CASSYVLQGETFF; CDR3 DNA: TGTGCCAGCAGTTACGTTTTACAGGGTGAAACTTTCTTT
J gene: TRBJ1-1; clone size: NA; D gene: NA; V gene: TRBV30; CDR3 length: 15; CDR3 protein: CAWSVPVGANTEAFF; CDR3 DNA: TGTGCCTGGAGTGTACCGGTCGGGGCGAACACTGAAGCTTTCTTT
J gene: TRBJ2-1; clone size: few; D gene: NA; V gene: TRBV7-7; CDR3 length: 13; CDR3 protein: CASSPLKGAEQFF; CDR3 DNA: TGTGCTAGCAGCCCCCTCAAGGGTGCTGAGCAGTTCTTC
J gene: TRBJ1-4; clone size: few; D gene: NA; V gene: TRBV24-1; CDR3 length: 13; CDR3 protein: CATCQGHREKLFF; CDR3 DNA: TGTGCCACTTGCCAAGGCCATCGGGAAAAACTGTTTTTT
J gene: TRBJ2-1; clone size: NA; D gene: NA; V gene: TRBV4-2; CDR3 length: 17; CDR3 protein: CASSQDPGRGTENEQFF; CDR3 DNA: TGTGCCAGCAGCCAAGACCCAGGTCGGGGTACGGAGAATGAGCAGTTCTTC
J gene: TRBJ1-6; clone size: NA; D gene: NA; V gene: TRBV4-1; CDR3 length: 12; CDR3 protein: CASSQDPATLHF; CDR3 DNA: TGCGCCAGCAGCCAAGATCCAGCCACCCTCCACTTT
J gene: TRBJ2-5; clone size: NA; D gene: NA; V gene: TRBV28; CDR3 length: 16; CDR3 protein: CASSGLKVSTQETQYF; CDR3 DNA: TGTGCCAGCAGTGGCTTAAAAGTGAGTACCCAAGAGACCCAGTACTTC
J gene: TRBJ1-2; clone size: NA; D gene: NA; V gene: TRBV12-3/TRBV12-4; CDR3 length: 13; CDR3 protein: CASSLARWRGYTF; CDR3 DNA: TGTGCCAGCAGTTTAGCGCGATGGAGGGGCTACACCTTC
J gene: TRBJ2-6; clone size: NA; D gene: NA; V gene: TRBV10-3; CDR3 length: 18; CDR3 protein: CAISESRRQGSGANVLTF; CDR3 DNA: TGTGCCATCAGTGAGTCGAGGAGACAAGGATCTGGGGCCAACGTCCTGACTTTC
J gene: TRBJ2-2; clone size: few; D gene: NA; V gene: TRBV4-2; CDR3 length: 17; CDR3 protein: CASSQDLGGGNTGELFF; CDR3 DNA: TGTGCCAGCAGCCAAGATCTTGGGGGCGGGAACACCGGGGAGCTGTTTTTT
J gene: TRBJ2-1; clone size: NA; D gene: TRBD1; V gene: TRBV27; CDR3 length: 17; CDR3 protein: CASSWGTGRSSYNEQFF; CDR3 DNA: TGTGCCAGCAGTTGGGGGACAGGGCGTAGCTCCTACAATGAGCAGTTCTTC
J gene: TRBJ2-7; clone size: few; D gene: NA; V gene: TRBV3-1; CDR3 length: 14; CDR3 protein: CASSQDPGPYEQYF; CDR3 DNA: TGTGCCAGCAGCCAAGATCCGGGACCTTACGAGCAGTACTTC
J gene: TRBJ2-7; clone size: few; D gene: NA; V gene: TRBV14; CDR3 length: 13; CDR3 protein: CASSQVRYNEQYF; CDR3 DNA: TGTGCCAGCAGCCAAGTCCGGTACAATGAGCAGTACTTC
J gene: TRBJ2-7; clone size: few; D gene: NA; V gene: TRBV6-2/TRBV6-3; CDR3 length: 15; CDR3 protein: CATVTRRDGSYEQYF; CDR3 DNA: TGTGCCACCGTTACTCGTAGGGATGGCTCCTACGAGCAGTACTTC
J gene: TRBJ1-3; clone size: NA; D gene: NA; V gene: TRBV7-2; CDR3 length: 12; CDR3 protein: CASSLDTGPIYF; CDR3 DNA: TGTGCCAGCAGCTTAGATACAGGCCCCATATATTTT
J gene: TRBJ2-3; clone size: many; D gene: NA; V gene: TRBV28; CDR3 length: 15; CDR3 protein: CASSLLGLSTDTQYF; CDR3 DNA: TGTGCCAGCAGTTTACTGGGGTTGAGCACAGATACGCAGTATTTT
J gene: TRBJ2-3; clone size: NA; D gene: TRBD2; V gene: TRBV5-1; CDR3 length: 15; CDR3 protein: CASSSTSLSTDTQYF; CDR3 DNA: TGCGCCAGCAGCTCGACTAGCTTGAGTACAGATACGCAGTATTTT
J gene: TRBJ1-1; clone size: few; D gene: NA; V gene: TRBV20-1; CDR3 length: 15; CDR3 protein: CSARDLGGGGTEAFF; CDR3 DNA: TGCAGTGCTAGAGATCTTGGGGGAGGGGGCACTGAAGCTTTCTTT
J gene: TRBJ2-3; clone size: NA; D gene: TRBD1; V gene: TRBV20-1; CDR3 length: 15; CDR3 protein: CSAKPRTGLGDTQYF; CDR3 DNA: TGCAGTGCTAAACCCCGGACAGGGCTCGGAGATACGCAGTATTTT
J gene: TRBJ2-3; clone size: few; D gene: NA; V gene: TRBV20-1; CDR3 length: 15; CDR3 protein: CSAREIRNRTDTQYF; CDR3 DNA: TGCAGTGCTAGAGAGATTAGGAACAGAACAGATACGCAGTATTTT
J gene: TRBJ2-1; clone size: NA; D gene: NA; V gene: TRBV15; CDR3 length: 15; CDR3 protein: CATSRDGEDINEQFF; CDR3 DNA: TGTGCCACCAGCAGAGATGGGGAAGATATCAATGAGCAGTTCTTT
J gene: TRBJ2-5; clone size: few; D gene: TRBD2; V gene: TRBV6-1; CDR3 length: 16; CDR3 protein: CASSALAGGIQETQYF; CDR3 DNA: TGTGCCAGCAGTGCACTAGCGGGGGGGATCCAAGAGACCCAGTACTTC
J gene: TRBJ2-3; clone size: NA; D gene: NA; V gene: TRBV19; CDR3 length: 16; CDR3 protein: CASTTRGGQDTDTQYF; CDR3 DNA: TGTGCCAGTACCACCCGGGGAGGACAGGACACAGATACGCAGTATTTT
J gene: TRBJ2-1; clone size: NA; D gene: TRBD2; V gene: TRBV6-6; CDR3 length: 16; CDR3 protein: CASSYSRPSGDNEQFF; CDR3 DNA: TGTGCCAGCAGTTACTCGAGGCCTAGCGGGGACAATGAGCAGTTCTTC
J gene: TRBJ2-3; clone size: few; D gene: TRBD2; V gene: TRBV7-3; CDR3 length: 15; CDR3 protein: CASRHTGTSKYTQYF; CDR3 DNA: TGTGCCAGCAGACACACCGGGACTAGCAAGTATACGCAGTATTTT
J gene: TRBJ2-3; clone size: few; D gene: TRBD1; V gene: TRBV7-3; CDR3 length: 15; CDR3 protein: CASSKGQADRDTQYF; CDR3 DNA: TGTGCCAGCAGCAAGGGACAGGCAGATCGAGATACGCAGTATTTT